This entry lists 20 T cell receptor beta chains sequenced from one sample in a study of cytomegalovirus exposure and HLA in healthy donors. It was with 60 Vbeta and 13 Jbeta primers that the PCR ran. Produced via immunoSEQ multiplex PCR; TCRdb's table is partial and in-frame only. This table holds about 70,000 clones, approximately 64% found once. The sequencing input was PBMCs. Receptor source: a man aged 35 to 55 in good health and CMV-seropositive.

The chain joins TRBV4-3 to TRBJ1-4; D remains ambiguous. Looked up from germline, CDR1 is LGHNA and CDR2 is YSLEER. V lost 0 bases and J 6 bases, leaving 5 bases between the germline ends. The CDR3 consists of 13 residues. The CDR3 here is CASSQESDEKLFF. CDR3 nucleotide sequence: TGCGCCAGCAGCCAAGAATCTGATGAAAAACTGTTTTTT.

This clone was observed once. V gene TRBV29-1 combines with J gene TRBJ2-7, with TRBD2 identical over 7 bases. The CDR3 spans 14 residues. Germline CDR1 and CDR2: SQVTM and ANQGSEA. The trim removed 7 bases at V and 4 bases at J, leaving 13 bases unmatched. The CDR3 loop is CSANGGGWGYEQYF. The CDR3 coding sequence is TGCAGCGCTAATGGGGGAGGGTGGGGGTACGAGCAGTACTTC.

This clone has a handful of counts. The chain links TRBV25-1 to TRBJ2-5; a possible D gene is TRBD2 (6 bases). The CDR3 has 14 amino acids. Trimming took off 5 bases at V and 5 bases at J, with 15 bases between the two ends. Germline V gene lookup returns CDR1 MGHDK and CDR2 SYGVNS. CDR3 bases: TGTGCCAGCAGTTACCATAGCGGAACGGAGACCCAGTACTTC. It translates to CASSYHSGTETQYF. Full variable domain (missing parts from reference TRBV25-1 and TRBJ2-5): EADIYQTPRYLVIGTGKKITLECSQTMGHDKMYWYQQDPGMELHLIHYSYGVNSTEKGDLSSESTVSRIRTEHFPLTLESARPSHTSQYLCASSYHSGTETQYFGPGTRLLVL.

This clone was counted only a few times. V and J are TRBV30 and TRBJ2-7; D is ambiguous. Germline V lookup: CDR1 GTSNPN, CDR2 SVGIG (reference sequence). Trimming stripped 2 bases from V and 3 bases from J, with 5 bases between. CDR3 length: 11 residues. The CDR3 coding sequence is TGTGCCTGGAGTCCCGGCTACGAGCAGTACTTC. It encodes CAWSPGYEQYF.

This clone was seen a handful of times. This chain's CDR3 is CARSLGGGPRAVNTEAFF. The CDR3 nucleotides read TGTGCCAGAAGCTTGGGCGGGGGCCCACGGGCTGTGAACACTGAAGCTTTCTTT. J is TRBJ1-1 and V is TRBV5-3, with a weak D call TRBD1 (6 bases). TRBV5-3 is given ORF status, its function remaining uncertain. The length of the CDR3 is 18 residues. V lost 0 bases to trimming and J lost 0 bases, with 18 bases between them.

This clone was seen many times. This chain links TRBV7-9 with TRBJ2-1; D is possibly TRBD1 (5 bases). CDR1 is SEHNR, CDR2 FQNEAQ, per germline (reference sequence). The CDR3 extends over 15 amino acids. V lost 5 bases to trimming and J lost 0 bases, with 11 bases between them. The CDR3 DNA reads as TGTGCCAGCAGCCGACAGTCGAACTCCTACAATGAGCAGTTCTTC. It yields the protein CASSRQSNSYNEQFF.

The rearrangement joins TRBV5-6 to TRBJ2-5, with D maybe TRBD2 (5 bases). Matching the DNA end better, TRBJ2-7 makes the J call doubtful. Germline CDR1 reads SGHDT; CDR2 reads YYEEEE. CDR3 size: 14 residues. This chain's CDR3 is CASSSLSSNYEQYF. The CDR3 region has the DNA TGTGCCAGCAGCTCCCTATCTAGCAACTACGAGCAGTACTTC.

This clone is a singleton in its sample. The rearrangement uses TRBV27 and TRBJ2-3, with D unresolved. This CDR3 has 14 residues. Germline V lookup: CDR1 MNHEY, CDR2 SMNVEV (reference sequence). V lost 0 bases and J lost 6, with 10 bases in between. The CDR3 region is CASSLSSLGDTQYF. In DNA form, the CDR3 reads TGTGCCAGCAGTTTATCTAGCCTCGGCGATACGCAGTATTTT.

This chain joins TRBV30 and TRBJ2-7, with 7 bases that match TRBD1. Per germline, CDR1 GTSNPN and CDR2 SVGIG (reference sequence). There are 11 residues in the CDR3. V lost 5 bases, J lost 3 bases, and 1 base stayed unmatched. The CDR3 region has the DNA TGTGCCTGGGGGACAGTCTACGAGCAGTACTTC. Protein: CAWGTVYEQYF.

This clone was picked up a small number of times. The rearrangement uses TRBV7-6 and TRBJ2-3; no firm D call. Germline assignment: CDR1 SGHVS and CDR2 FNYEAQ. Trimming stripped 1 base from V and 6 bases from J, with 8 bases between. The CDR3 is 13 residues long. In DNA, the CDR3 is TGTGCCAGCAGCTTAGTAGTGCGTGATACGCAGTATTTT. Translating it yields CASSLVVRDTQYF.

This clone was detected a few times. This chain connects TRBV6-4 to TRBJ1-6; tentatively, D is TRBD1 (6 bases). The CDR3 loop spans 18 amino acids. Germline lookup yields CDR1 MRHNA and CDR2 SNTAGT. Trimming stripped 4 bases from V and 6 bases from J, with 22 bases between. The CDR3 reads CASSVPQGPLGSNSPLHF. CDR3 DNA: TGTGCCAGCAGTGTCCCGCAGGGGCCCCTTGGAAGTAATTCACCCCTCCACTTT.

Details on this clone: With a far larger clone one base away, a read error is the likely cause. The chain's CDR3 is CASSWTANTGELFF. As DNA, the CDR3 is TGTGCCAGCAGCTGGACAGCGAACACCGGGGAGCTGTTTTTT. The chain joins TRBV7-9 to TRBJ2-2, with D tentatively TRBD1 (6 bases). CDR3 length: 14 amino acids. Trimming removed 4 bases from V and 0 bases from J, with 6 bases in between. Looked up from germline, CDR1 is SEHNR and CDR2 is FQNEAQ (reference sequence).

Concerning this clone: At the DNA level, this CDR3 is encoded by other sequences in the same sample as well. This chain connects TRBV14 to TRBJ2-3; D remains unclear. Germline V CDR1 and CDR2: SGHDN, FVKESK. Deletions cut 1 base from V and 6 bases from J, with 8 bases between. The CDR3 spans 13 residues. In DNA, the CDR3 is TGTGCCAGCAGCCAAGCGGTGGTGGATACGCAGTATTTT. Its protein product is CASSQAVVDTQYF.

This sequence joins TRBV7-9 and TRBJ2-2; 7 nucleotides agree with TRBD2. CDR1 is SEHNR, CDR2 FQNEAQ, per germline (reference sequence). Germline trimming cut 1 base from V and 5 bases from J; bases unmatched to any gene: 4. This CDR3 spans 15 amino acids. The CDR3 region is CASSLEVGGTGELFF. CDR3 nucleotides: TGTGCCAGCAGCTTAGAAGTGGGAGGGACCGGGGAGCTGTTTTTT.

This clone was found a few times. This sequence joins TRBV6-5 and TRBJ1-2, with D possibly being TRBD1 (5 bases). The CDR3 has 11 amino acids. Trimming removed 5 bases from V and 8 bases from J, with 9 bases in between. Germline CDR1 reads MNHEY; CDR2 reads SVGAGI. The DNA of the CDR3 is TGTGCCAGCAGTCCTGGGGCCGGCTACACCTTC. Encoded protein: CASSPGAGYTF.

This clone was observed a few times. The gene calls are TRBV6-4 and TRBJ2-2; D remains unclear. V gave up 0 bases and J gave up 6 bases, with 8 bases separating them. The CDR3 extends over 14 amino acids. CDR1 is MRHNA, CDR2 SNTAGT, per germline. CDR3 coding DNA: TGTGCCAGCAGTGACTCGAGCGTGGCCGGGGAGCTGTTTTTT. Protein: CASSDSSVAGELFF.

The CDR3 region has the DNA TGTGCCAGCAGCTTTACGTCTAGCGGGGCCCAAGAGACCCAGTACTTC. Encoded protein: CASSFTSSGAQETQYF. This sequence joins TRBV7-3 and TRBJ2-5; the match to TRBD2 covers 9 bases. The CDR3 runs 16 residues. J lost 1 base, V lost 3 bases, and 6 bases had no gene match. Germline V gene data show CDR1 as SGHTA and CDR2 as FQGTGA.

The genes are TRBV29-1 and TRBJ1-5, with TRBD1 identical over 7 bases. Germline CDR1 is SQVTM and CDR2 is ANQGSEA. This CDR3 comprises 13 residues. The trim removed 5 bases at V and 7 bases at J, leaving 8 bases unmatched. The CDR3 here is CSVNRGLGQPQHF. The DNA of the CDR3 is TGCAGCGTTAACAGGGGCCTCGGGCAGCCCCAGCATTTT.

The chain carries TRBV5-1 and TRBJ1-2; weak D call: TRBD1 (6 bases). This CDR3 contains 15 residues. From germline, CDR1 is SGHRS and CDR2 YFSETQ. V was cut by 2 bases and J by 6 bases, with 17 bases left in between. In DNA form, the CDR3 reads TGCGCCAGCAGCTTCCCCAGGGGAAGTGGGAATGGCTACACCTTC. Protein sequence: CASSFPRGSGNGYTF.

The CDR3 reads CASSLSGADSADTQYF. The DNA of the CDR3 is TGTGCCAGCAGCTTGTCTGGTGCGGACTCAGCAGATACGCAGTATTTT. This chain uses TRBV5-5 with TRBJ2-3; maybe TRBD2 (5 bases). The V gene's germline CDR1 is SGHKS and CDR2 YYEKEE (reference sequence). This CDR3 has 16 amino acids. V was cut by 1 base and J by 4 bases, with 16 bases left in between.